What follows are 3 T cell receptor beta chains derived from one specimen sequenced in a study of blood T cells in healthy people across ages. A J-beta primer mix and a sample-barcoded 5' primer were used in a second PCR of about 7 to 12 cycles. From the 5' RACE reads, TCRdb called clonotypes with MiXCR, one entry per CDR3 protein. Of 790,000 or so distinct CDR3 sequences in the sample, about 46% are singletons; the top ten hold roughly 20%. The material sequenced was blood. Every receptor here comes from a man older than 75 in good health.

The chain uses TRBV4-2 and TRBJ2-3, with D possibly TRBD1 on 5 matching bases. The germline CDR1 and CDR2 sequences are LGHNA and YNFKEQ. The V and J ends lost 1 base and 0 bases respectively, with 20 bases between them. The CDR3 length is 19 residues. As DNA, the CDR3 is TGTGCCAGCAGCCAAGTGATGGGGCGGCCTCAATCTAGCACAGATACGCAGTATTTT. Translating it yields CASSQVMGRPQSSTDTQYF.

The DNA for the CDR3 is TGTGCCAGCAGCCCCGGGACAGTCCCTGAGCAGTACTTC. Amino acid sequence: CASSPGTVPEQYF. The V call is TRBV12-3 or TRBV12-4, the J call TRBJ2-7, with 7 bases that match TRBD1. The CDR3 sequence is 13 residues long. V gave up 6 bases and J gave up 7 bases; unmatched junction bases: 9.

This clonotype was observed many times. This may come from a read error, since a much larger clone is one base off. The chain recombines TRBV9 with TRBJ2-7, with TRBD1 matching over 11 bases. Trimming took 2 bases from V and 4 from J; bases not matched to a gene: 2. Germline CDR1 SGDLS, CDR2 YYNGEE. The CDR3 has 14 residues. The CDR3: CASSVGQGAYEQYF. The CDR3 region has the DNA TGTGCCAGCAGCGTCGGACAGGGGGCTTACGAGCAGTACTTC. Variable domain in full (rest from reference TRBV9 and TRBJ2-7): DSGVTQTPKHLITATGQRVTLRCSPRSGDLSVYWYQQSLDQGLQFLIQYYNGEERAKGNILERFSAQQFPDLHSELNLSSLELGDSALYFCASSVGQGAYEQYFGPGTRLTVT.